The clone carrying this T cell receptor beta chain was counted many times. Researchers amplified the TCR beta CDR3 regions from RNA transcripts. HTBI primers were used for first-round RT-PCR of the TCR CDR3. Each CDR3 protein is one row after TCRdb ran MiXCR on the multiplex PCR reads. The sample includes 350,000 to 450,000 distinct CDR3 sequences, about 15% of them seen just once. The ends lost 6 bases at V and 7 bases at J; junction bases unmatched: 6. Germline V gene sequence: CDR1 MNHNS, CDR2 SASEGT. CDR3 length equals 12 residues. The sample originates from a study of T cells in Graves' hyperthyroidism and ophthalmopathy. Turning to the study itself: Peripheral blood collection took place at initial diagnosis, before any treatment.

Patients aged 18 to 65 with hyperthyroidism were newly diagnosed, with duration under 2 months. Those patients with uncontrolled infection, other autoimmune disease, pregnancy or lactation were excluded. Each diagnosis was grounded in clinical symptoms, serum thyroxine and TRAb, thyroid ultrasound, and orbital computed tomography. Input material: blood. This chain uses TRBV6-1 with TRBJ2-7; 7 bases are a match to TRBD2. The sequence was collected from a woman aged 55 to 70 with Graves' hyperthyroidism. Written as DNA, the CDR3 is TGTGCCAGCAGCGGGAGGCCGGGGGAGCAGTACTTC. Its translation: CASSGRPGEQYF.